The 18 T cell receptor beta chains given below trace back to one sample, sequenced in a study of T cell changes during pregnancy in multiple sclerosis. Sequencing was performed with immunoSEQ multiplex PCR; in TCRdb, only in-frame clones are kept and a portion is missing. This table holds 50,000 or so clones, nearly 95% found once. Material: CD4+ T cells from peripheral blood mononuclear cells, obtained in the second trimester of pregnancy. The receptors shown here come from a female donor with multiple sclerosis, enrolled in a pregnancy study.

V is TRBV25-1 and J is TRBJ2-7, with TRBD1 as a possible D gene (6 bases). CDR3 length: 14 residues. Germline loops: CDR1 MGHDK, CDR2 SYGVNS. Trimming pared 5 bases from V and 0 bases from J, leaving 11 bases between. This CDR3 reads CASSWGTHSYEQYF. The CDR3, as DNA: TGTGCCAGCAGTTGGGGGACACACTCCTACGAGCAGTACTTC.

Details on this clone: An end of the junction does not agree with germline; a read error may underlie this. V is TRBV6-5 and J is TRBJ1-5, with TRBD1 matching 7 bases. Germline V gene lookup returns CDR1 MNHEY and CDR2 SVGAGI. CDR3 length equals 14 residues. For the CDR3, the DNA is TGTGCCAGCAGTTATTCTACAGGGGACCAGCTCCAGCATTTT. This translates into CASSYSTGDQLQHF.

Here the CDR3 reads CASSPNRDREVREKLFF. The CDR3 DNA reads as TGTGCCAGCAGCCCGAACCGGGACAGGGAAGTTCGAGAAAAACTGTTTTTT. The chain carries TRBV14 and TRBJ1-4, with 9 positions matching TRBD1. J gave up 8 bases and V 4 bases, and 14 bases lay outside the gene matches. The CDR3 consists of 17 residues. The V gene's germline CDR1 is SGHDN and CDR2 FVKESK.

The chain has TRBV29-1 and TRBJ2-3; no firm D call. Trimming took off 8 bases at V and 3 bases at J, with 6 bases between the two ends. The CDR3 totals 10 residues. Germline-derived CDR1 and CDR2 are SQVTM and ANQGSEA. DNA of the CDR3: TGCAGCCTTGCTACAGATACGCAGTATTTT. This encodes CSLATDTQYF.

The chain links TRBV11-1 to TRBJ1-3; no firm D call. The CDR3 extends over 15 amino acids. Germline CDR1 reads SGHAT; CDR2 reads FQDESV (reference sequence). Trimming stripped 1 base from V and 8 bases from J, with 15 bases between. The CDR3 DNA follows: TGTGCCAGCAGCTTAGAACTGACGGGTTCGGACACCATATATTTT. The encoded protein is CASSLELTGSDTIYF.

The chain recombines TRBV7-8 with TRBJ2-5, with D hard to call. The CDR3 consists of 15 residues. Germline CDR1 SGHVS, CDR2 FQNEAQ. With 3 bases removed from V and 0 bases from J, the gap between germline ends came to 11 bases. The CDR3 protein is CASSFDRGHQETQYF. CDR3 sequence (DNA): TGTGCCAGCAGCTTTGATCGTGGGCACCAAGAGACCCAGTACTTC.

The CDR3 reads CASSPPAGGSGTEAFF. CDR3 nucleotides: TGTGCCAGCTCACCACCGGCAGGGGGTAGTGGCACTGAAGCTTTCTTT. The rearrangement links TRBV18 to TRBJ1-1, with 7 bases matching TRBD1. Trimming removed 0 bases from V and 4 bases from J; junction bases left unmatched: 8. The CDR3 extends over 16 amino acids. Germline-derived CDR1 and CDR2 are KGHSH and LQKENI.

The J gene is TRBJ1-2, the V gene TRBV18, with D unresolved. The CDR3 is made up of 12 amino acids. Trimming removed 2 bases at V and 4 bases at J, with 5 bases between. The V gene's germline CDR1 is KGHSH and CDR2 LQKENI. The CDR3 nucleotides are TGTGCCAGCTCACCAGGCGGCTATGGCTACACCTTC. As protein: CASSPGGYGYTF.

The chain couples TRBV15 to TRBJ2-5; TRBD2 matches at 15 bases. Germline V gene lookup returns CDR1 LNHNV and CDR2 YYDKDF (reference sequence). The CDR3 has 16 amino acids. The J segment lost 4 bases and the V segment lost 7 bases, leaving 7 bases of the junction unmatched. This CDR3 reads CATTPGLAGGSETQYF. CDR3 sequence (DNA): TGTGCCACCACCCCGGGACTAGCGGGGGGTTCAGAGACCCAGTACTTC.

The rearrangement links TRBV29-1 to TRBJ1-1; 9 nucleotides agree with TRBD1. Germline V gene lookup returns CDR1 SQVTM and CDR2 ANQGSEA. After removal of 6 bases from V and 0 bases from J, the junction contained 11 bases not matched to a gene. CDR3 length: 16 amino acids. CDR3 sequence: CSVRFPTGGMNTEAFF. CDR3 in DNA: TGCAGCGTCCGATTCCCAACAGGGGGCATGAACACTGAAGCTTTCTTT.

The V call is TRBV7-6, the J call TRBJ2-1, with 8 bases fitting TRBD2. The CDR3 is made up of 13 amino acids. V dropped 8 bases and J dropped 2; count of bases not matched to a gene: 2. The germline V gene encodes CDR1 SGHVS and CDR2 FNYEAQ. In DNA form, the CDR3 reads TGTGCCAGCCGGACTAGCCCCTACAATGAGCAGTTCTTC. It encodes CASRTSPYNEQFF. Filled out from reference TRBV7-6 and TRBJ2-1, the complete variable domain reads GAGVSQSPRYKVTKRGQDVALRCDPISGHVSLYWYRQALGQGPEFLTYFNYEAQQDKSGLPNDRFSAERPEGSISTLTIQRTEQRDSAMYRCASRTSPYNEQFFGPGTRLTVL.

V and J are TRBV5-1 and TRBJ1-4, with TRBD1 matching 9 bases. This CDR3 contains 16 residues. CDR1 SGHRS and CDR2 YFSETQ come from the germline V gene. The V gene end was trimmed by 0 bases and the J gene end by 8 bases; junction bases not matched to a gene: 8. Here the CDR3 reads CASSLERGTGREKLFF. CDR3 DNA: TGCGCCAGCAGCTTGGAGCGAGGGACAGGGAGGGAAAAACTGTTTTTT.

The count of this clone is one. The DNA for the CDR3 is TGCGCCAGCAGCTTGGGACTAGCGAACGAGCAGTACTTC. It is translated as CASSLGLANEQYF. This sequence joins TRBV5-1 and TRBJ2-7; the match to TRBD2 covers 8 bases. This CDR3 is built from 13 residues. The V gene's germline CDR1 is SGHRS and CDR2 YFSETQ. The ends lost 0 bases at V and 5 bases at J; junction bases unmatched: 1.

The CDR3, as DNA: TGTGCCAGTAAAATGGGACAGGGAAGTACTCAGCCCCAGCATTTT. Translating gives CASKMGQGSTQPQHF. V usage is TRBV19 and J usage is TRBJ1-5; 9 nucleotides line up with TRBD1. Germline V gives CDR1 LNHDA, CDR2 SQIVND (reference sequence). V lost 7 bases to trimming and J lost 6 bases; unmatched junction nucleotides: 10. The CDR3 has 15 residues. The whole variable domain, remainder taken from reference TRBV19 and TRBJ1-5, is DGGITQSPKYLFRKEGQNVTLSCEQNLNHDAMYWYRQDPGQGLRLIYYSQIVNDFQKGDIAEGYSVSREKKESFPLTVTSAQKNPTAFYLCASKMGQGSTQPQHFGDGTRLSIL.

The chain carries TRBV6-1 and TRBJ2-7; the match to TRBD2 covers 7 bases. This CDR3 contains 13 residues. V dropped 1 base and J dropped 5; count of bases not matched to a gene: 2. The germline CDR1 and CDR2 sequences are MNHNS and SASEGT. DNA for the CDR3: TGTGCCAGCAGTGAAGATGGGAGGGACGAGCAGTACTTC. Its protein is CASSEDGRDEQYF.

V is TRBV30 and J is TRBJ1-5, with 8 bases that match TRBD1. The CDR3 contains 15 residues. J gave up 6 bases and V 0 bases, and 7 bases lay outside the gene matches. From germline, CDR1 is GTSNPN and CDR2 SVGIG (reference sequence). The CDR3 region has the DNA TGTGCCTGGAGTGTAACGGGGACAGGCGCTCAGCCCCAGCATTTT. It is translated as CAWSVTGTGAQPQHF.

The gene calls are TRBV7-3 and TRBJ2-3; perhaps TRBD2 as D (6 bases). The CDR3 is made up of 15 amino acids. Trimming left V 5 bases short and J 1 base short, with 13 bases between. From germline, CDR1 is SGHTA and CDR2 FQGTGA. The CDR3: CASSLGGRGTDTQYF. DNA for the CDR3: TGTGCCAGCAGCCTCGGGGGTCGGGGCACAGATACGCAGTATTTT.

The V call is TRBV9, the J call TRBJ2-7; 12 bases fit TRBD1. Germline CDR1 reads SGDLS; CDR2 reads YYNGEE. This CDR3 contains 15 residues. The V gene end was trimmed by 2 bases and the J gene end by 4 bases; junction bases not matched to a gene: 4. The CDR3 region has the DNA TGTGCCAGCAGCGTCGGGACAGGGGGCGGTTACGAGCAGTACTTC. It yields the protein CASSVGTGGGYEQYF.